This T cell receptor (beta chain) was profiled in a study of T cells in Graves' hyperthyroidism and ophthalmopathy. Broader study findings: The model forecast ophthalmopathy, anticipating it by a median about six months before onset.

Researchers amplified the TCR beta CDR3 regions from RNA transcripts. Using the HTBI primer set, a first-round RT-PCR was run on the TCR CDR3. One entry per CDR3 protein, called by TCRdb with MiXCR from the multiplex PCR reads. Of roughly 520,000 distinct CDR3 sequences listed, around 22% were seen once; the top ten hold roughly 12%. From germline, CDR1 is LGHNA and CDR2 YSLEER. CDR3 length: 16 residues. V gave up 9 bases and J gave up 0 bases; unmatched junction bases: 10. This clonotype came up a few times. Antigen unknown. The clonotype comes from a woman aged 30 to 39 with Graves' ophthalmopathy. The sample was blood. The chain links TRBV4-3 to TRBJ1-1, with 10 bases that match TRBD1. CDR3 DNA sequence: TGCGCCAGTACACCGGGACAGGGGTTTATGAACACTGAAGCTTTCTTT. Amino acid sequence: CASTPGQGFMNTEAFF.